The 2 T cell receptor beta chains in this list originate from one sample, sequenced in a study of cytomegalovirus exposure and HLA in healthy donors. This PCR relied on a set of 60 Vbeta primers and 13 Jbeta primers. Sequencing was performed with immunoSEQ multiplex PCR; in TCRdb, only in-frame clones are kept and a portion is missing. The sample lists around 120,000 clones; approximately 76% were seen once. Sequenced input: PBMCs. These receptors came from a man aged 55 to 69 in good health and CMV-seropositive.

The chain recombines TRBV27 with TRBJ2-5, with 15 nucleotides matching TRBD2. This CDR3 has 18 amino acids. Looked up from germline, CDR1 is MNHEY and CDR2 is SMNVEV (reference sequence). V gave up 4 bases and J gave up 5 bases; unmatched junction bases: 11. CDR3 coding DNA: TGTGCCAGCAGTTACACGTGGGGACTAGCGGGAGGTCCGGAGACCCAGTACTTC. Protein product: CASSYTWGLAGGPETQYF.

The rearrangement links TRBV2 to TRBJ1-4, with TRBD1 matching 9 bases. Germline values: CDR1 SNHLY, CDR2 FYNNEI. Trimming took 5 bases from V and 0 from J; bases not matched to a gene: 7. This CDR3 has 17 residues. As DNA, the CDR3 is TGTGCCAGCAGTCGGGACAGGGAAATATCAACTAATGAAAAACTGTTTTTT. This encodes CASSRDREISTNEKLFF.